The 6 T cell receptor beta chains presented below share a single source sample, sequenced in a study of T cell responses to AZD1222 COVID-19 vaccine. The protocol was immunoSEQ multiplex PCR, while the TCRdb copy is restricted to in-frame clones and leaves out a portion. The sample yields some 130,000 clones, roughly 89% seen once. Sequencing used peripheral blood, obtained on day 0 of AZD1222 vaccination. All receptors derive from an adult in good health.

The genes are TRBV19 and TRBJ1-2; D is undetermined. Germline assignment: CDR1 LNHDA and CDR2 SQIVND (reference sequence). With 3 bases removed from V and 8 bases from J, the gap between germline ends came to 19 bases. The CDR3 has 15 amino acids. The CDR3 DNA is TGTGCCAGTAGTATTCCCTGGAGAGGCTTCCAGGGCTACACCTTC. Amino acid sequence: CASSIPWRGFQGYTF.

The chain links TRBV7-2 to TRBJ1-5; 8 bases line up with TRBD1. Germline V gene data show CDR1 as SGHTA and CDR2 as FQGNSA. The length of the CDR3 is 19 residues. V lost 5 bases, J lost 0 bases, and 15 bases stayed unmatched. CDR3 residues: CASSPNPGGAVPSNQPQHF. CDR3 bases: TGTGCCAGCAGCCCTAACCCAGGGGGCGCGGTTCCTAGCAATCAGCCCCAGCATTTT.

This chain links TRBV10-3 with TRBJ1-2; D gene uncertain. Between the trimmed V and J ends, which lost 7 bases and 4 bases, there was a span of 10 bases. This CDR3 spans 12 amino acids. Germline V gene sequence: CDR1 ENHRY, CDR2 SYGVKD. CDR3 in DNA: TGTGCCATCAAAGGACCGAGCTATGGCTACACCTTC. Its protein product is CAIKGPSYGYTF.

The chain has TRBV30 and TRBJ1-5, with D unresolved. The CDR3 contains 13 residues. Germline CDR1 is GTSNPN and CDR2 is SVGIG (reference sequence). The V end lost 5 bases, the J end lost 2 bases, and 10 bases lay between the germline ends. CDR3 residues: CAWGKGGNQPQHF. The CDR3 DNA sequence: TGTGCCTGGGGGAAGGGTGGCAATCAGCCCCAGCATTTT. The full variable domain, rest sourced from reference TRBV30 and TRBJ1-5, is SQTIHQWPATLVQPVGSPLSLECTVEGTSNPNLYWYRQAAGRGLQLLFYSVGIGQISSEVPQNLSASRPQDRQFILSSKKLLLSDSGFYLCAWGKGGNQPQHFGDGTRLSIL.

V gene TRBV5-1 combines with J gene TRBJ2-1; D gene uncertain. The V end lost 2 bases, the J end lost 0 bases, and 3 bases lay between the germline ends. Germline lookup yields CDR1 SGHRS and CDR2 YFSETQ. The CDR3 extends over 13 amino acids. CDR3 nucleotide sequence: TGCGCCAGCAGCTTAAGCTCCTACAATGAGCAGTTCTTC. Protein sequence: CASSLSSYNEQFF.

The V and J genes are TRBV18 and TRBJ2-2; maybe TRBD1 (5 bases). The CDR3 is 16 residues long. V was clipped by 1 base and J by 0 bases, with 9 bases between them. CDR1 is KGHSH, CDR2 LQKENI, per germline. The CDR3 DNA is TGTGCCAGCTCACCACGCCCAGGGACGAACACCGGGGAGCTGTTTTTT. It specifies CASSPRPGTNTGELFF.